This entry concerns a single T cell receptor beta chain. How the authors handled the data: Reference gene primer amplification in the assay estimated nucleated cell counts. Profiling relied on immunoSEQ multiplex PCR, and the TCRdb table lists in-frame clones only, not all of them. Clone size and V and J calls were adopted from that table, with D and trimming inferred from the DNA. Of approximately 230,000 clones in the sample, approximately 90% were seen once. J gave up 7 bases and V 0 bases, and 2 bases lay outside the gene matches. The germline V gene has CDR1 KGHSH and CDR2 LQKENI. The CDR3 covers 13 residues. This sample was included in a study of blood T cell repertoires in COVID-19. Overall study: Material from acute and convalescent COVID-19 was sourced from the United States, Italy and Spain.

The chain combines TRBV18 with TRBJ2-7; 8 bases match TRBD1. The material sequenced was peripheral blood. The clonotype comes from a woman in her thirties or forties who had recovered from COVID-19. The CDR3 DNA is TGTGCCAGCTCACCACCCACAGGGGGGGAGCAGTACTTC. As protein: CASSPPTGGEQYF.